This TCR beta chain originates from a study of blood T cell repertoires in COVID-19. About the study: Samples came from the United States, Italy and Spain, spanning acute and convalescent COVID-19.

Patients at the Seattle site were enrolled during active infection and followed longitudinally. CDR1 and CDR2 (germline): LNHNV, YYDKDF (reference sequence). CDR3 length: 13 amino acids. V shed 0 bases and J shed 9 bases, with 11 bases lying between them. In the source study's methods: Amplified reference gene primers provided the basis for estimating nucleated cell counts. Data came from immunoSEQ multiplex PCR; TCRdb stores just in-frame clones and leaves some out. V and J calls and clone size come straight from that table; D and trimming were deduced from the DNA. Among about 150,000 clones listed, 70% to 90% were seen once.

The J gene is TRBJ2-5, the V gene TRBV15; TRBD1 is a possible D gene (5 bases). The sequence was collected from a woman of 80 years or more with COVID-19, enrolled during active disease. Sequencing input: peripheral blood. CDR3 amino acids: CATSREGREAQYF. Written as DNA, the CDR3 is TGTGCCACCAGCAGAGAAGGCAGGGAAGCCCAGTACTTC.